What follows are 10 T cell receptor beta chains derived from one specimen sequenced in a study of identical twins (dated by TCRdb to the mid-2010s). The method was 5' RACE. Instrument on record: Illumina HiSeq 2000. TCRdb reprocessed the public reads (quality trimming at Q25 with fastp, clone calling with MiXCR) and kept in-frame beta chains. Rows matching on CDR3 protein sequence are summarized as one entry with the most common DNA and genes. This sample has fewer than 500,000 distinct CDR3 sequences in its table, and 13% to 15% of those were observed once. The top ten hold about 1% of the sample. The same data also went into a second study, on yellow fever vaccine responses in identical twins.

The sample comprised CD4+ T cells sorted from blood. These receptors were taken from a woman between 18 and 29 years old in good health.

The chain couples TRBV10-3 to TRBJ2-7, with 9 bases that match TRBD1. CDR1 and CDR2 (germline): ENHRY, SYGVKD. V was pared by 5 bases and J by 5 bases, with 7 bases of the junction left unmatched. CDR3 length: 14 amino acids. Here the CDR3 DNA reads TGTGCCATCAGTCCCGGACAGGGGAGGAACGAGCAGTACTTC. Protein: CAISPGQGRNEQYF.

At least ten counts were recorded for this clonotype. The rearrangement links TRBV12-3 or TRBV12-4 to TRBJ2-7; 7 bases are shared with TRBD1. V dropped 7 bases and J dropped 0; count of bases not matched to a gene: 6. The CDR3 is made up of 14 amino acids. The CDR3 protein is CASKHRGPSYEQYF. The CDR3 nucleotides are TGTGCCAGCAAACACAGGGGACCCTCCTACGAGCAGTACTTC.

As concerns this clonotype: This may stem from a read error, because a much larger clone lies one nucleotide away. This chain connects TRBV5-1 to TRBJ2-1; a possible D gene is TRBD1 (6 bases). Germline V gene data show CDR1 as SGHRS and CDR2 as YFSETQ. Trimming took off 0 bases at V and 8 bases at J, with 6 bases between the two ends. The CDR3 has 12 amino acids. The DNA for the CDR3 is TGCGCCAGCAGCTTGGAGGGGGATGAGCAGTTCTTC. It is translated as CASSLEGDEQFF. Variable domain in full (rest from reference TRBV5-1 and TRBJ2-1): KAGVTQTPRYLIKTRGQQVTLSCSPISGHRSVSWYQQTPGQGLQFLFEYFSETQRNKGNFPGRFSGRQFSNSRSEMNVSTLELGDSALYLCASSLEGDEQFFGPGTRLTVL.

CDR3 in amino acids: CATSDGSPTGQETQYF. As DNA, the CDR3 is TGTGCCACCAGTGATGGTTCCCCGACAGGACAAGAGACCCAGTACTTC. The chain couples TRBV24-1 to TRBJ2-5; D is possibly TRBD1 (6 bases). CDR1 is KGHDR, CDR2 SFDVKD, per germline. V lost 3 bases to trimming and J lost 2 bases, with 15 bases between them. This CDR3 comprises 16 residues.

This clonotype was found a few times. V and J are TRBV20-1 and TRBJ2-5; 8 nucleotides agree with TRBD2. V trimming: 6 bases; J trimming: 7 bases; junction bases outside the gene matches: 13. The CDR3 has 14 residues. Germline assignment: CDR1 DFQATT and CDR2 SNEGSKA (reference sequence). Here the CDR3 reads CSASPPGTSLTQYF. The CDR3 DNA reads TGCAGTGCCAGCCCCCCCGGGACTAGTTTGACCCAGTACTTC.

V is TRBV4-3 and J is TRBJ2-7, with 10 bases matching TRBD2. CDR1 is LGHNA and CDR2 is YSLEER in the germline V gene. The V and J ends lost 1 base and 5 bases, in that order; junction bases with no gene match: 8. The CDR3 is 16 residues long. As DNA, the CDR3 is TGCGCCAGCAGCCAAGCCCCAGCGGGAGGGCCAAACGAGCAGTACTTC. It encodes CASSQAPAGGPNEQYF.

This clonotype was observed a handful of times. The V gene is TRBV12-3 or TRBV12-4, the J gene TRBJ2-2, with 11 bases identical to TRBD2. The CDR3 has 15 amino acids. With 8 bases clipped from V and 8 bases from J, the junction kept 10 bases outside the gene matches. CDR3 loop: CASGPGLAVVGELFF. The CDR3 DNA is TGTGCCAGCGGGCCGGGACTAGCGGTCGTTGGGGAGCTGTTTTTT.

This chain uses TRBV12-3 or TRBV12-4 with TRBJ1-2, with D unclear. The CDR3 loop spans 14 amino acids. V was shortened by 5 bases and J by 0 bases, with 10 bases between the two germline ends. The CDR3 DNA reads as TGTGCCAGCAGTAAAGAAATGACTAACTATGGCTACACCTTC. It specifies CASSKEMTNYGYTF.

This clonotype was counted only a few times. The genes are TRBV28 and TRBJ2-7, with D tentatively TRBD2 (5 bases). The CDR3 totals 14 residues. V lost 10 bases and J lost 0, with 16 bases in between. Per the germline V gene, CDR1 is MDHEN and CDR2 is SYDVKM. This CDR3 is CATVGTGSSYEQYF. The CDR3 region has the DNA TGTGCCACAGTAGGCACTGGGAGCTCCTACGAGCAGTACTTC.

Only a few counts were recorded for this clonotype. The chain couples TRBV14 to TRBJ1-1; D unclear. V lost 4 bases and J 3 bases, leaving 6 bases between the germline ends. There are 12 residues in the CDR3. Germline-derived CDR1 and CDR2 are SGHDN and FVKESK. The CDR3 protein is CASSRRYTEAFF. DNA for the CDR3: TGTGCCAGCAGCCGCAGGTACACTGAAGCTTTCTTT. Combining the CDR3 with reference TRBV14 and TRBJ1-1 gives the whole variable domain EAGVTQFPSHSVIEKGQTVTLRCDPISGHDNLYWYRRVMGKEIKFLLHFVKESKQDESGMPNNRFLAERTGGTYSTLKVQPAELEDSGVYFCASSRRYTEAFFGQGTRLTVV.